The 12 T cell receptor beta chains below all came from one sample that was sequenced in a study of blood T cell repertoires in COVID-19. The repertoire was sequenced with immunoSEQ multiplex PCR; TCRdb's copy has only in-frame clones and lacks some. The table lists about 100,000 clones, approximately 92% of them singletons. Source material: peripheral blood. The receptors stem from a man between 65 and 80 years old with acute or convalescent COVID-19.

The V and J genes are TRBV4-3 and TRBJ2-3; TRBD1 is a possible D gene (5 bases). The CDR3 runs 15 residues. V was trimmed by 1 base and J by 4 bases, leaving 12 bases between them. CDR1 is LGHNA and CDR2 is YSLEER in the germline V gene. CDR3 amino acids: CASSQGSGRADTQYF. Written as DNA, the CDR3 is TGCGCCAGCAGCCAAGGTTCGGGCAGGGCAGATACGCAGTATTTT.

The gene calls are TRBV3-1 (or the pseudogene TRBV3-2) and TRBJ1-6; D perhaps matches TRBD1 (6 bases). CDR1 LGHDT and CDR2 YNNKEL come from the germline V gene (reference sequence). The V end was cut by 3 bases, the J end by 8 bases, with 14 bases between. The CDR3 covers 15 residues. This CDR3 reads CASSQLGGADSPLHF. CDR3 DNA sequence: TGTGCCAGCAGCCAGTTGGGGGGGGCGGATTCACCCCTCCACTTT.

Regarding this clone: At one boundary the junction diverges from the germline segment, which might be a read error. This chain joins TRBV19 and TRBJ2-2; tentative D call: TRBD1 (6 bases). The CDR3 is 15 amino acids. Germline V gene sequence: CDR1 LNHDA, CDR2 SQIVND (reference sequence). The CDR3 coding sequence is TGTGCCATAGACGCAGGGGATTCGAATACCGGGGAGCTGTTTTTT. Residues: CAIDAGDSNTGELFF.

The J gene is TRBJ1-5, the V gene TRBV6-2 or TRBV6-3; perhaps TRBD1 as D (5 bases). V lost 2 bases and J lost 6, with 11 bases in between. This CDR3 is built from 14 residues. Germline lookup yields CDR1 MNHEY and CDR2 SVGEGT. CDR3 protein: CASSYPNGGQPQHF. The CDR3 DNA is TGTGCCAGCAGTTACCCTAACGGGGGTCAGCCCCAGCATTTT.

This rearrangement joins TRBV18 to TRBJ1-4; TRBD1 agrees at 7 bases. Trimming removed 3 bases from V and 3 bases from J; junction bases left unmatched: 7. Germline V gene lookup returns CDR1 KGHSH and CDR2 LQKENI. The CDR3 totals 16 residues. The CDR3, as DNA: TGTGCCAGCTCACCCTCACAGGGGCTGTCTAATGAAAAACTGTTTTTT. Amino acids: CASSPSQGLSNEKLFF.

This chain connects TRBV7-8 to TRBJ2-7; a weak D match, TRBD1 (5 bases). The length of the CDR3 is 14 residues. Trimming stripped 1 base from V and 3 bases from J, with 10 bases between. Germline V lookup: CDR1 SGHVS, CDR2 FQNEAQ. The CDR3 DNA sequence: TGTGCCAGCAGCTTAGAGTTGGGGCTCTACGAGCAGTACTTC. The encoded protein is CASSLELGLYEQYF.

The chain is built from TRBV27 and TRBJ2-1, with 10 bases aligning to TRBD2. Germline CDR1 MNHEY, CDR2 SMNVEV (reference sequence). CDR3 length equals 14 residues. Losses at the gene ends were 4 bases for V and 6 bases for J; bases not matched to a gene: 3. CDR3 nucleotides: TGTGCCAGCAGTTACCAGCGGGAGGGCAATGAGCAGTTCTTC. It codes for CASSYQREGNEQFF.

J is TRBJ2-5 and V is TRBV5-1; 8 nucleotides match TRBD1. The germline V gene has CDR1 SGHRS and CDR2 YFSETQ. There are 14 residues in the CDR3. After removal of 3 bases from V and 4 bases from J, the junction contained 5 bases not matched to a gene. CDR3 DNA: TGCGCCAGCAGCTCGCTGGACAGGGTAGAGACCCAGTACTTC. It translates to CASSSLDRVETQYF.

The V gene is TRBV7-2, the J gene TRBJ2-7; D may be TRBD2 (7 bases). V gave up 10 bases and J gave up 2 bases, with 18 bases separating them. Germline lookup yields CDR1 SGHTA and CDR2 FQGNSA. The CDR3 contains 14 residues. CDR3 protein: CATGLQGGTYEQYF. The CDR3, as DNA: TGTGCCACCGGCTTACAGGGAGGGACCTACGAGCAGTACTTC. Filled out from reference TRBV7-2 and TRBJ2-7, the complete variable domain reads GAGVSQSPSNKVTEKGKDVELRCDPISGHTALYWYRQSLGQGLEFLIYFQGNSAPDKSGLPSDRFSAERTGGSVSTLTIQRTQQEDSAVYLCATGLQGGTYEQYFGPGTRLTVT.

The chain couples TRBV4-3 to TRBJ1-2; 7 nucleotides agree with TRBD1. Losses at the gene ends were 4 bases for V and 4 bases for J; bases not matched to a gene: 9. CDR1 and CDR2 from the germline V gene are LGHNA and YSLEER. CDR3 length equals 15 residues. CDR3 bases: TGCGCCAGCAGCCCTCGGACAGGCCAGATCTATGGCTACACCTTC. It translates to CASSPRTGQIYGYTF.

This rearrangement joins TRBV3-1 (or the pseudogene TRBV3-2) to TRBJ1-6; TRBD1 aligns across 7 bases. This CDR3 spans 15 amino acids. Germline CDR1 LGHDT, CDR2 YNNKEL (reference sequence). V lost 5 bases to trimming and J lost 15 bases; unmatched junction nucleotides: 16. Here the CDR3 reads CASSARGDSPFLLHF. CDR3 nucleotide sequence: TGTGCCAGCAGCGCGCGGGGGGACAGTCCCTTCCTCCTCCACTTT.

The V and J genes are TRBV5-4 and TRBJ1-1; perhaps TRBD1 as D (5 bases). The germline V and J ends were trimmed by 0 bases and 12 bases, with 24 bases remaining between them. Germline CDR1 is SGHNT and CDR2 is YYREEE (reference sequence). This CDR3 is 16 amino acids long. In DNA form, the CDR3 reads TGTGCCAGCAGCTTGGATCTTCGCCGACAGAATAATCTTCCTTTCTTT. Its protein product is CASSLDLRRQNNLPFF.